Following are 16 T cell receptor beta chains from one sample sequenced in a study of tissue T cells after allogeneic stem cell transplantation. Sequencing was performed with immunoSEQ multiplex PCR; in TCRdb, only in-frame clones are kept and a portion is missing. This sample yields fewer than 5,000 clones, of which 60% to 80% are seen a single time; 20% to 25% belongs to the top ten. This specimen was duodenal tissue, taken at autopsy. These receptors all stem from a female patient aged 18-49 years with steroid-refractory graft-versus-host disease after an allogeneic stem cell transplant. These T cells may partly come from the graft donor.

The CDR3 coding sequence is TGTGCCAGTAGTTTTTACTTGAACACTGAAGCTTTCTTT. Protein product: CASSFYLNTEAFF. This chain links TRBV19 with TRBJ1-1; D is uncertain. Trimming took 5 bases from V and 0 from J, leaving 7 bases between them. The CDR3 runs 13 residues. CDR1 LNHDA and CDR2 SQIVND come from the germline V gene (reference sequence).

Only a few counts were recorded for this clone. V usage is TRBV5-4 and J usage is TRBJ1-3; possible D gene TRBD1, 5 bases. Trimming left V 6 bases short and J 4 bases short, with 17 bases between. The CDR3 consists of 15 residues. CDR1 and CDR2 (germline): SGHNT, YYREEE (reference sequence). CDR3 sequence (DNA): TGTGCCAGCACCTGGGACGGGGGGAGAGGAAACACCATATATTTT. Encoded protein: CASTWDGGRGNTIYF. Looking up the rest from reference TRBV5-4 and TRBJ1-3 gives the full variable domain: ETGVTQSPTHLIKTRGQQVTLRCSSQSGHNTVSWYQQALGQGPQFIFQYYREEENGRGNFPPRFSGLQFPNYSSELNVNALELDDSALYLCASTWDGGRGNTIYFGEGSWLTVV.

The DNA for the CDR3 is TGTGCCAGCAGCTCCCTAGGGGGTGGGAGGTACGAGCAGTACTTC. It encodes CASSSLGGGRYEQYF. The V call is TRBV11-2, the J call TRBJ2-7, with D possibly called TRBD1 or TRBD2 (6 bases each). Germline V gene lookup returns CDR1 SGHAT and CDR2 FQNNGV. V shed 4 bases and J shed 4 bases, with 17 bases lying between them. The CDR3 loop spans 15 amino acids.

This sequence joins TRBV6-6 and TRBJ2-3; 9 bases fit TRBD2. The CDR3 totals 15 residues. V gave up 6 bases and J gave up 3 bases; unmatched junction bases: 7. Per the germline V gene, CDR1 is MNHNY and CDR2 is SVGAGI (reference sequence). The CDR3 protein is CASSLAGAGTDTQYF. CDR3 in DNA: TGTGCCAGCAGCTTAGCGGGAGCTGGGACAGATACGCAGTATTTT.

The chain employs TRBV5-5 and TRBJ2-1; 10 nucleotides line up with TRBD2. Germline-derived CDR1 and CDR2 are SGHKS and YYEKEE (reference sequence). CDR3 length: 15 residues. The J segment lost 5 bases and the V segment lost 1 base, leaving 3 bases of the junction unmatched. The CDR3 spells CASSLRLAGDNEQFF. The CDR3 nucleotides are TGTGCCAGCAGCTTGCGGCTAGCGGGAGACAATGAGCAGTTCTTC.

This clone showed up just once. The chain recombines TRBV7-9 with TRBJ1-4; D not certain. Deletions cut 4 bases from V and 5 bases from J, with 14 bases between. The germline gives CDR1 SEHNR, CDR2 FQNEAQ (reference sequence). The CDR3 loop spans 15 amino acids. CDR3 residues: CASSSRTVSNEKLFF. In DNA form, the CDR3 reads TGTGCCAGCAGCTCTCGGACGGTATCGAATGAAAAACTGTTTTTT.

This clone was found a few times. CDR3 region: CASSNFFVGEPRAFF. CDR3 coding DNA: TGTGCCAGCAGCAACTTCTTCGTCGGCGAGCCAAGGGCTTTCTTT. The V and J genes are TRBV6-5 and TRBJ1-1; no definite D call. Germline V gene lookup returns CDR1 MNHEY and CDR2 SVGAGI. The CDR3 covers 15 residues. The V end lost 6 bases, the J end lost 11 bases, and 25 bases lay between the germline ends.

The DNA for the CDR3 is TGTGCCAGCAGTTACGATCTGACAGTTAACTATGGCTACACCTTC. This gives the protein CASSYDLTVNYGYTF. This rearrangement joins TRBV6-5 to TRBJ1-2, with a possible D match to TRBD1 (5 bases). The germline V and J ends were trimmed by 2 bases and 1 base, with 11 bases remaining between them. CDR1 and CDR2 (germline): MNHEY, SVGAGI. The CDR3 totals 15 residues.

CDR3 in amino acids: CASTKTGELFF. The CDR3 coding sequence is TGCGCCAGTACAAAGACCGGGGAGCTGTTTTTT. The rearrangement uses TRBV4-1 and TRBJ2-2; D gene unclear. The CDR3 contains 11 residues. Germline lookup yields CDR1 MGHRA and CDR2 YSYEKL. Between the trimmed V and J ends, which lost 9 bases and 5 bases, there was a span of 7 bases.

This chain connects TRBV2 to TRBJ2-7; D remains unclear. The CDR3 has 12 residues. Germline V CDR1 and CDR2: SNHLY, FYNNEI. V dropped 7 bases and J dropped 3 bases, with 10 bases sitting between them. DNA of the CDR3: TGTGCCAGCACCCCCCCAGGCTACGAGCAGTACTTC. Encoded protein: CASTPPGYEQYF.

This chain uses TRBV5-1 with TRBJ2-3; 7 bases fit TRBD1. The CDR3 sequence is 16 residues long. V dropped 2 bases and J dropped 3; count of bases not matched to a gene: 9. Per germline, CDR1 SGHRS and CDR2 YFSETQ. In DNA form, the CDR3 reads TGCGCCAGCAGCTTCGGGCCTCGACAGGGAACAGATACGCAGTATTTT. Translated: CASSFGPRQGTDTQYF.

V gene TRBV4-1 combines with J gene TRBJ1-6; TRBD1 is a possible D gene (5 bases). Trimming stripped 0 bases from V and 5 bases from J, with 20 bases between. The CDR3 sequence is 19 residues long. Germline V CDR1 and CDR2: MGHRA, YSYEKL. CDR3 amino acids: CASSQENFRGRRDNSPLHF. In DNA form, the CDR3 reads TGCGCCAGCAGCCAAGAGAACTTCCGGGGCCGCAGAGATAATTCACCCCTCCACTTT.

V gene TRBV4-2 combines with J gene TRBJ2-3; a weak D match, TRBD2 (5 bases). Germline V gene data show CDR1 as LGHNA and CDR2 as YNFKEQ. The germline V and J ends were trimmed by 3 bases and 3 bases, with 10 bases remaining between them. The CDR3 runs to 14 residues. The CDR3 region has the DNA TGTGCCAGCAGCCAGCTAGCCGGTACAGATACGCAGTATTTT. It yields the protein CASSQLAGTDTQYF.

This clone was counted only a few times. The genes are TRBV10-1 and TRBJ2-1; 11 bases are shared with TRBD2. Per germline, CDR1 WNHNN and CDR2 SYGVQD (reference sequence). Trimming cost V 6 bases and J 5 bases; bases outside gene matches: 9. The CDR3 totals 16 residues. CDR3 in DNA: TGCGCCAGCAGCTTACCCGGGACTAGCGGTAACAATGAGCAGTTCTTC. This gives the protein CASSLPGTSGNNEQFF.

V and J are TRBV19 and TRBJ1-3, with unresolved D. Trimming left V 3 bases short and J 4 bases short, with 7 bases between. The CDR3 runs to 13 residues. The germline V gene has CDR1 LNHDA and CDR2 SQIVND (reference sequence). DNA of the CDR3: TGTGCCAGTAGTATGGAGAGGGGAAACACCATATATTTT. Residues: CASSMERGNTIYF.

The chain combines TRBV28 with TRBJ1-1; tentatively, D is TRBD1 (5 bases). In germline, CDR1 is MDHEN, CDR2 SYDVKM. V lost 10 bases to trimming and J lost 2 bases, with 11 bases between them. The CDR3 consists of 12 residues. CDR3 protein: CATLDSNTEAFF. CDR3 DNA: TGTGCCACCCTTGACAGTAACACTGAAGCTTTCTTT.